One sample yielded the 27 T cell receptor beta chains listed below, sequenced in a study of cytomegalovirus exposure and HLA in healthy donors. The PCR contained 60 Vbeta and 13 Jbeta primers. Data came from immunoSEQ multiplex PCR; TCRdb stores just in-frame clones and leaves some out. The table includes 250,000 or so clones, 85% detected once. Sequencing used PBMCs. These receptors were taken from a human donor in good health.

This chain uses TRBV6-6 with TRBJ2-3; 9 nucleotides agree with TRBD1. The CDR3 runs 15 residues. Germline V gene sequence: CDR1 MNHNY, CDR2 SVGAGI (reference sequence). J lost 5 bases, V lost 2 bases, and 5 bases had no gene match. This CDR3 reads CASSYPGQGKDTQYF. The CDR3 DNA sequence: TGTGCCAGCAGTTACCCGGGACAGGGTAAAGATACGCAGTATTTT.

The chain is built from TRBV19 and TRBJ2-1; 7 nucleotides line up with TRBD2. The CDR3 spans 15 residues. Germline loops: CDR1 LNHDA, CDR2 SQIVND (reference sequence). The V gene end was trimmed by 7 bases and the J gene end by 4 bases; junction bases not matched to a gene: 10. CDR3 sequence reads: CASTRTTSTYNEQFF. CDR3 DNA: TGTGCCAGTACCCGTACGACTAGCACATACAATGAGCAGTTCTTC.

The CDR3 loop is CASRDRGAETQYF. The CDR3 coding sequence is TGTGCCAGTCGAGACAGGGGCGCAGAGACCCAGTACTTC. The chain couples TRBV2 to TRBJ2-5; 8 nucleotides line up with TRBD1. Germline V gene lookup returns CDR1 SNHLY and CDR2 FYNNEI. V trimming: 9 bases; J trimming: 4 bases; junction bases outside the gene matches: 7. CDR3 size: 13 residues. Variable domain in full (rest from reference TRBV2 and TRBJ2-5): EPEVTQTPSHQVTQMGQEVILRCVPISNHLYFYWYRQILGQKVEFLVSFYNNEISEKSEIFDDQFSVERPDGSNFTLKIRSTKLEDSAMYFCASRDRGAETQYFGPGTRLLVL.

This CDR3 is CASSELAEGNNYGYTF. The CDR3 nucleotides read TGTGCCAGCAGTGAACTGGCGGAGGGAAATAACTATGGCTACACCTTC. The chain links TRBV25-1 to TRBJ1-2; D not certain. The CDR3 consists of 16 residues. The ends were cut back, 2 bases at V and 1 base at J, with 14 bases in the middle. Germline V gene data show CDR1 as MGHDK and CDR2 as SYGVNS.

The rearrangement uses TRBV15 and TRBJ2-7; D is possibly TRBD1 (5 bases). This CDR3 region has 13 residues. The V end was cut by 3 bases, the J end by 3 bases, with 9 bases between. CDR1 is LNHNV and CDR2 is YYDKDF in the germline V gene (reference sequence). This CDR3 reads CATSSRRGYEQYF. The CDR3 nucleotides read TGTGCCACCAGCAGCCGAAGGGGCTACGAGCAGTACTTC.

The chain couples TRBV5-4 to TRBJ1-1, with D maybe TRBD1 (5 bases). The length of the CDR3 is 15 residues. With 0 bases removed from V and 10 bases from J, the gap between germline ends came to 19 bases. Germline loops: CDR1 SGHNT, CDR2 YYREEE (reference sequence). The CDR3, as DNA: TGTGCCAGCAGCTTGGGCCAGGGTAGACGTGTAAGAGCTTTCTTT. Translation gives CASSLGQGRRVRAFF.

V usage is TRBV6-6 and J usage is TRBJ2-1; tentatively, D is TRBD2 (6 bases). Per germline, CDR1 MNHNY and CDR2 SVGAGI (reference sequence). The CDR3 runs 15 residues. Trimming stripped 5 bases from V and 0 bases from J, with 11 bases between. The CDR3 spells CASSGGGSSYNEQFF. The CDR3 DNA is TGTGCCAGCAGTGGCGGAGGGAGCTCCTACAATGAGCAGTTCTTC.

The chain carries TRBV6-5 and TRBJ2-7; 8 nucleotides line up with TRBD1. The CDR3 covers 11 residues. Trimming cost V 6 bases and J 9 bases; bases outside gene matches: 4. Germline V gives CDR1 MNHEY, CDR2 SVGAGI. The CDR3 loop is CASRRQGRQYF. The CDR3 DNA follows: TGTGCCAGCAGGCGACAGGGGAGGCAGTACTTC.

This chain uses TRBV7-2 with TRBJ2-3, with TRBD2 matching over 9 bases. J gave up 4 bases and V 5 bases, and 7 bases lay outside the gene matches. Germline V CDR1 and CDR2: SGHTA, FQGNSA. The CDR3 covers 15 residues. CDR3 sequence: CASSNSGSGADTQYF. As DNA, the CDR3 is TGTGCCAGCAGCAATAGCGGGAGTGGCGCAGATACGCAGTATTTT.

V gene TRBV6-1 combines with J gene TRBJ1-1; unclear D gene. This CDR3 contains 13 residues. V lost 2 bases, J lost 4 bases, and 8 bases lay in between. Per the germline V gene, CDR1 is MNHNS and CDR2 is SASEGT. CDR3 in DNA: TGTGCCAGCAGTGAAACGCCCGGCACTGAAGCTTTCTTT. Translation: CASSETPGTEAFF.

The chain is built from TRBV19 and TRBJ2-7, with D maybe TRBD1 (5 bases). CDR1 is LNHDA, CDR2 SQIVND, per germline (reference sequence). The CDR3 is 16 residues long. The V end was cut by 5 bases, the J end by 0 bases, with 17 bases between. CDR3 sequence reads: CASSPSRQRRSYEQYF. The CDR3 DNA sequence: TGTGCCAGTAGTCCCAGCAGACAGAGACGCTCCTACGAGCAGTACTTC.

The CDR3 is CASSSQGISGNTIYF. Written as DNA, the CDR3 is TGTGCCAGCAGCTCACAGGGTATATCTGGAAACACCATATATTTT. This chain links TRBV7-9 with TRBJ1-3; a weak D match, TRBD1 (6 bases). From germline, CDR1 is SEHNR and CDR2 FQNEAQ (reference sequence). The CDR3 extends over 15 amino acids. V lost 4 bases, J lost 1 base, and 11 bases lay in between.

The rearrangement links TRBV2 to TRBJ1-2; D is possibly TRBD1 (5 bases). CDR1 and CDR2 (germline): SNHLY, FYNNEI. V was cut by 4 bases and J by 0 bases, with 12 bases left in between. CDR3 length: 15 amino acids. Here the CDR3 DNA reads TGTGCCAGCAGTGTAGGCGCAGGGTCTAACTATGGCTACACCTTC. This translates into CASSVGAGSNYGYTF.

In this sample, this clone turned up once. The genes are TRBV4-1 and TRBJ2-6; possible D gene TRBD1, 6 bases. This CDR3 is built from 17 residues. Between the trimmed V and J ends, which lost 4 bases and 0 bases, there was a span of 13 bases. CDR1 and CDR2 (germline): MGHRA, YSYEKL. The CDR3 loop is CASSRDILSSGANVLTF. The DNA for the CDR3 is TGCGCCAGCAGCCGGGACATTCTCAGCTCTGGGGCCAACGTCCTGACTTTC.

There are a few counts of this clone. This chain links TRBV6-1 with TRBJ1-5; D is unresolved. Germline lookup yields CDR1 MNHNS and CDR2 SASEGT. V lost 6 bases and J 4 bases, leaving 4 bases between the germline ends. This CDR3 is built from 11 residues. CDR3 residues: CASSFNQPQHF. In DNA, the CDR3 is TGTGCCAGCAGCTTTAATCAGCCCCAGCATTTT.

V gene TRBV27 combines with J gene TRBJ2-1; D is undetermined. The germline V gene encodes CDR1 MNHEY and CDR2 SMNVEV (reference sequence). V was clipped by 5 bases and J by 8 bases, with 7 bases between them. The CDR3 covers 11 residues. CDR3 nucleotides: TGTGCCAGCAGTACGGTTGATGAGCAGTTCTTC. Protein sequence: CASSTVDEQFF.

This clone is a singleton in its sample. This chain connects TRBV4-2 to TRBJ1-3; D remains ambiguous. The germline V gene encodes CDR1 LGHNA and CDR2 YNFKEQ. The CDR3 spans 16 residues. The ends were cut back, 0 bases at V and 2 bases at J, with 11 bases in the middle. CDR3 residues: CASSQEYFSPGNTIYF. CDR3 bases: TGTGCCAGCAGCCAAGAATACTTTAGTCCTGGAAACACCATATATTTT.

This chain connects TRBV5-4 to TRBJ2-7; 7 bases align to TRBD1. Germline-derived CDR1 and CDR2 are SGHNT and YYREEE (reference sequence). There are 14 residues in the CDR3. V lost 4 bases to trimming and J lost 2 bases; unmatched junction nucleotides: 6. The CDR3 loop reads CASSTRQGPYEQYF. In DNA form, the CDR3 reads TGTGCCAGCAGCACTCGACAGGGACCCTACGAGCAGTACTTC.

This chain joins TRBV9 and TRBJ2-3, with D possibly TRBD1 on 5 matching bases. The length of the CDR3 is 17 residues. With 3 bases removed from V and 2 bases from J, the gap between germline ends came to 19 bases. CDR1 is SGDLS, CDR2 YYNGEE, per germline. CDR3 loop: CASSESTRATYTDTQYF. The CDR3 DNA sequence: TGTGCCAGCAGCGAATCCACCAGGGCTACCTACACAGATACGCAGTATTTT.

This chain joins TRBV14 and TRBJ1-4; 12 bases map to TRBD1. With 2 bases clipped from V and 11 bases from J, the junction kept 12 bases outside the gene matches. CDR3 size: 17 residues. CDR1 and CDR2 from the germline V gene are SGHDN and FVKESK. The CDR3 sequence: CASSQRRGTGGAGKLFF. The CDR3 nucleotides read TGTGCCAGCAGCCAAAGGCGCGGGACAGGGGGCGCGGGGAAACTGTTTTTT.

This chain connects TRBV15 to TRBJ1-1; D is perhaps TRBD1 (5 bases). V lost 2 bases and J lost 1, with 8 bases in between. Germline lookup yields CDR1 LNHNV and CDR2 YYDKDF (reference sequence). The CDR3 consists of 14 residues. This CDR3 reads CATSRRRENTEAFF. As DNA, the CDR3 is TGTGCCACCAGCAGACGCAGGGAGAACACTGAAGCTTTCTTT. Full variable domain (remainder filled in from reference TRBV15 and TRBJ1-1): DAMVIQNPRYQVTQFGKPVTLSCSQTLNHNVMYWYQQKSSQAPKLLFHYYDKDFNNEADTPDNFQSRRPNTSFCFLDIRSPGLGDTAMYLCATSRRRENTEAFFGQGTRLTVV.

This chain joins TRBV27 and TRBJ2-1, with TRBD2 as a possible D gene (5 bases). The germline V gene has CDR1 MNHEY and CDR2 SMNVEV (reference sequence). The CDR3 has 12 residues. V lost 5 bases and J lost 5, with 7 bases in between. The CDR3 region is CASSTGDNEQFF. DNA for the CDR3: TGTGCCAGCAGTACCGGGGACAATGAGCAGTTCTTC.

On this clone itself: Other DNA sequences in this specimen translate into the identical CDR3. V is TRBV28 and J is TRBJ2-5; D possibly corresponds to TRBD2 (6 bases). With 6 bases removed from V and 2 bases from J, the gap between germline ends came to 13 bases. Per germline, CDR1 MDHEN and CDR2 SYDVKM. The CDR3 extends over 14 amino acids. The DNA of the CDR3 is TGTGCCAGCAGCTCCGGGACTTTGCAAGAGACCCAGTACTTC. This gives the protein CASSSGTLQETQYF.

This chain joins TRBV4-2 and TRBJ1-2; D is perhaps TRBD1 (6 bases). V dropped 3 bases and J dropped 7 bases, with 12 bases sitting between them. CDR1 LGHNA and CDR2 YNFKEQ come from the germline V gene. This CDR3 has 13 residues. The CDR3 bases are TGTGCCAGCAGCCAGGACAGCCCCATTGGCTACACCTTC. The encoded protein is CASSQDSPIGYTF.

The chain carries TRBV21-1 and TRBJ1-5. TRBV21-1 is described as a pseudogene. The CDR3 contains 11 residues. DNA of the CDR3: TGTGCCAGCAGCCGGGGTCAGCCCCAGCATTTT. It is translated as CASSRGQPQHF.

The chain has TRBV5-1 and TRBJ2-1, with TRBD1 matching over 7 bases. The V gene end was trimmed by 2 bases and the J gene end by 1 base; junction bases not matched to a gene: 12. The CDR3 covers 18 residues. From germline, CDR1 is SGHRS and CDR2 YFSETQ. CDR3 sequence: CASSFPNSGQTSYNEQFF. CDR3 coding DNA: TGCGCCAGCAGCTTCCCCAATTCGGGACAGACATCCTACAATGAGCAGTTCTTC.

J is TRBJ1-3 and V is TRBV6-5; D may be TRBD1 (5 bases). The CDR3 covers 15 residues. The V end lost 0 bases, the J end lost 3 bases, and 9 bases lay between the germline ends. Germline V gives CDR1 MNHEY, CDR2 SVGAGI. The CDR3: CASSYSEGVGNTIYF. CDR3 nucleotides: TGTGCCAGCAGTTACTCAGAAGGGGTTGGAAACACCATATATTTT.